What follows are 31 T cell receptor beta chains derived from one specimen sequenced in a study of human T cells and chemical hapten exposure. This sample's time point: patch test 1, 2 weeks after DPC sensitization. This sample's treatment: therapeutic diphenylcyclopropenone sensitization with weekly scalp DPC. TCRdb passed the RACE reads through MiXCR, listing each CDR3 protein once. The top ten hold 8.4% of the sample, which has some 340,000 distinct CDR3 sequences, under 9% seen once. The source was whole blood, collected in connection with sensitization to the hapten diphenylcyclopropenone (DPC). The receptors originated from a woman aged 18-35 years with alopecia areata. Some clones in this sample may be carry-over from other donors' samples.

This clonotype has only a few counts. The rearrangement links TRBV6-5 to TRBJ1-6; 10 nucleotides match TRBD1. CDR3 length: 16 residues. The germline V gene has CDR1 MNHEY and CDR2 SVGAGI. With V trimmed by 4 bases and J by 7 bases, 7 bases remained unmatched. In nucleotides, the CDR3 is TGTGCCAGCAGTTCTTGGGACAGGGGAGAGAATTCACCCCTCCACTTT. It translates to CASSSWDRGENSPLHF.

There are many counts of this clonotype. J is TRBJ2-3 and V is TRBV24-1; tentatively, D is TRBD1 or TRBD2 (5 bases each). The germline CDR1 and CDR2 sequences are KGHDR and SFDVKD. CDR3 size: 15 residues. Trimming took off 3 bases at V and 7 bases at J, with 16 bases between the two ends. The CDR3 sequence is CATSDPVRGVNTQYF. CDR3 nucleotides: TGTGCCACCAGTGATCCCGTACGGGGCGTAAATACGCAGTATTTT.

This clonotype has a handful of counts. A read error is possible here, since a much larger clone lies one base away. The chain has TRBV4-2 and TRBJ2-3; no reliable D call. V lost 0 bases, J lost 5 bases, and 6 bases lay in between. The CDR3 has 13 amino acids. Germline assignment: CDR1 LGHNA and CDR2 YNFKEQ. CDR3 DNA: TGTGCCAGCAGCCAAGATGGGGAAGATACGCAGTATTTT. Residues: CASSQDGEDTQYF.

The table lists this clonotype with a few counts. This chain links TRBV7-9 with TRBJ1-4; 9 bases fit TRBD1. The CDR3 length is 15 residues. Looked up from germline, CDR1 is SEHNR and CDR2 is FQNEAQ (reference sequence). Unmatched junction bases numbered 4, after V lost 5 bases and J lost 3 bases. The CDR3 loop reads CASSVQGAANEKLFF. The CDR3 coding sequence is TGTGCCAGCAGCGTACAGGGGGCCGCTAATGAAAAACTGTTTTTT. Together with reference TRBV7-9 and TRBJ1-4, the CDR3 gives the full variable domain: DTGVSQNPRHKITKRGQNVTFRCDPISEHNRLYWYRQTLGQGPEFLTYFQNEAQLEKSRLLSDRFSAERPKGSFSTLEIQRTEQGDSAMYLCASSVQGAANEKLFFGSGTQLSVL.

In this sample, this clonotype turned up once. V is TRBV18 and J is TRBJ1-4, with unresolved D. Germline V lookup: CDR1 KGHSH, CDR2 LQKENI. This CDR3 contains 16 residues. Trimming cost V 2 bases and J 4 bases, with 14 bases left between them. CDR3 residues: CASSPELWGSNEKLFF. DNA for the CDR3: TGTGCCAGCTCACCAGAACTATGGGGTAGTAATGAAAAACTGTTTTTT.

V is TRBV7-9 and J is TRBJ2-3; 11 bases map to TRBD2. The junction had 4 bases not matched to a gene; V was cut back by 4 bases and J by 1 base. The CDR3 covers 16 residues. Germline V CDR1 and CDR2: SEHNR, FQNEAQ (reference sequence). The CDR3, as DNA: TGTGCCAGCAGCTCTTCTAGCGGGGGGCGCACAGATACGCAGTATTTT. Its translation is CASSSSSGGRTDTQYF.

This clonotype was found a few times. The chain combines TRBV5-5 with TRBJ1-1; D is unresolved. This CDR3 comprises 15 residues. Trimming removed 1 base at V and 1 base at J, with 11 bases between. Germline-derived CDR1 and CDR2 are SGHKS and YYEKEE (reference sequence). The CDR3: CASSLPAQSNTEAFF. The CDR3 coding sequence is TGTGCCAGCAGCTTGCCCGCACAGTCGAACACTGAAGCTTTCTTT.

This clonotype was picked up many times. The chain carries TRBV5-1 and TRBJ2-7; 7 bases are shared with TRBD1. The V segment lost 1 base and the J segment 6 bases; nucleotides outside the gene matches: 7. This CDR3 has 14 residues. Germline V gene sequence: CDR1 SGHRS, CDR2 YFSETQ. CDR3 nucleotide sequence: TGCGCCAGCAGCTTGAGGACAGGAGCTCCCGAGCAGTACTTC. Translation: CASSLRTGAPEQYF.

CDR3 amino acids: CASTYGETSYNEQFF. CDR3 bases: TGTGCCAGCACCTATGGTGAGACATCCTACAATGAGCAGTTCTTC. This chain joins TRBV28 and TRBJ2-1; the D is unclear. CDR3 length: 15 amino acids. Germline values: CDR1 MDHEN, CDR2 SYDVKM. V dropped 7 bases and J dropped 1 base, with 14 bases sitting between them.

This clonotype was seen many times. The V call is TRBV29-1, the J call TRBJ1-3; D not resolved. Between the trimmed V and J ends, which lost 4 bases and 4 bases, there was a span of 5 bases. Germline CDR1 reads SQVTM; CDR2 reads ANQGSEA. CDR3 length equals 11 residues. The CDR3 DNA reads as TGCAGCGTTGGACGGGGAAACACCATATATTTT. As protein: CSVGRGNTIYF.

This chain uses TRBV12-3 or TRBV12-4 with TRBJ1-1; perhaps TRBD1 as D (6 bases). V gave up 3 bases and J gave up 2 bases, with 13 bases separating them. The CDR3 spans 15 residues. As DNA, the CDR3 is TGTGCCAGCAGTTTGAGGGGGGGCTTCAACACTGAAGCTTTCTTT. It is translated as CASSLRGGFNTEAFF.

This clonotype occurred many times. V is TRBV27 and J is TRBJ2-6; a weak D match, TRBD1 (5 bases). Trimming pared 5 bases from V and 2 bases from J, leaving 16 bases between. There are 17 residues in the CDR3. Germline values: CDR1 MNHEY, CDR2 SMNVEV (reference sequence). CDR3 sequence: CASSTSDAGPGANVLTF. DNA for the CDR3: TGTGCCAGCAGTACCTCGGACGCAGGGCCTGGGGCCAACGTCCTGACTTTC.

There are a few counts of this clonotype. The J gene is TRBJ2-3, the V gene TRBV6-2 or TRBV6-3, with 8 bases matching TRBD2. CDR1 is MNHEY and CDR2 is SVGEGT in the germline V gene. CDR3 length: 12 amino acids. After removal of 7 bases from V and 10 bases from J, the junction contained 7 bases not matched to a gene. Here the CDR3 reads CASTDKRESQYF. The DNA of the CDR3 is TGTGCCAGCACCGACAAGCGGGAGTCGCAGTATTTT.

CDR3 region: CASSPPSGKETQYF. The CDR3 region has the DNA TGTGCCAGCAGCCCCCCTAGTGGGAAAGAGACCCAGTACTTC. This rearrangement joins TRBV7-2 to TRBJ2-5, with D unresolved. Looked up from germline, CDR1 is SGHTA and CDR2 is FQGNSA. The CDR3 totals 14 residues. V was shortened by 5 bases and J by 3 bases, with 13 bases between the two germline ends.

This clonotype occurred a few times. This sequence joins TRBV20-1 and TRBJ1-5; D gene unclear. V was trimmed by 3 bases and J by 4 bases, leaving 19 bases between them. The V gene's germline CDR1 is DFQATT and CDR2 SNEGSKA (reference sequence). The CDR3 has 16 residues. DNA of the CDR3: TGCAGTGCTAGTGGGTGGACTAAGACAACTAATCAGCCCCAGCATTTT. Translation gives CSASGWTKTTNQPQHF.

Many counts were recorded for this clonotype. The chain has TRBV7-2 and TRBJ2-1; 10 nucleotides align to TRBD1. Looked up from germline, CDR1 is SGHTA and CDR2 is FQGNSA. J was trimmed by 4 bases and V by 5 bases; bases with no gene match: 8. The CDR3 has 16 residues. This CDR3 is CASSPSTGGAYNEQFF. The CDR3 DNA reads as TGTGCCAGCAGCCCATCGACAGGGGGCGCTTACAATGAGCAGTTCTTC. Full variable domain (missing parts from reference TRBV7-2 and TRBJ2-1): GAGVSQSPSNKVTEKGKDVELRCDPISGHTALYWYRQSLGQGLEFLIYFQGNSAPDKSGLPSDRFSAERTGGSVSTLTIQRTQQEDSAVYLCASSPSTGGAYNEQFFGPGTRLTVL.

This clonotype was found a few times. This CDR3 is CASSQERRELSYEQYF. The CDR3, as DNA: TGCGCCAGCAGCCAAGAACGCAGGGAGCTATCCTACGAGCAGTACTTC. The V gene is TRBV4-3, the J gene TRBJ2-7, with D perhaps given as TRBD1 or TRBD2 (5 bases each). The CDR3 is 16 residues long. The V and J ends lost 0 bases and 1 base respectively, with 13 bases between them. From germline, CDR1 is LGHNA and CDR2 YSLEER.

This clonotype was counted many times. The chain carries TRBV5-1 and TRBJ2-7; 14 bases align to TRBD2. There are 17 residues in the CDR3. With 1 base clipped from V and 0 bases from J, the junction kept 3 bases outside the gene matches. The germline gives CDR1 SGHRS, CDR2 YFSETQ. The CDR3 reads CASSLRTSGGTSYEQYF. The CDR3 nucleotides are TGCGCCAGCAGCTTGAGGACTAGCGGGGGGACCTCCTACGAGCAGTACTTC.

The chain couples TRBV6-1 to TRBJ2-3; D is possibly TRBD1 or TRBD2 (5 bases each). The CDR3 is 14 amino acids. Deletions cut 7 bases from V and 0 bases from J, with 11 bases between. Germline V CDR1 and CDR2: MNHNS, SASEGT. This CDR3 reads CASTRGPSTDTQYF. The CDR3 DNA follows: TGTGCCAGCACCCGGGGACCGAGCACAGATACGCAGTATTTT.

This clonotype appeared a few times. V gene TRBV6-2 or TRBV6-3 combines with J gene TRBJ2-1; 14 nucleotides agree with TRBD2. CDR3 length: 16 residues. CDR1 is MNHEY, CDR2 SVGEGT, per germline. After removal of 1 base from V and 5 bases from J, the junction contained 1 base not matched to a gene. CDR3 nucleotides: TGTGCCAGCAGTTACTTGACTAGCGGGGGGGACAATGAGCAGTTCTTC. Protein: CASSYLTSGGDNEQFF.

The chain has TRBV13 and TRBJ2-2; TRBD1 matches 7 bases. The V segment lost 8 bases and the J segment 2 bases; nucleotides outside the gene matches: 2. Germline CDR1 is PRHDT and CDR2 is FYEKMQ (reference sequence). The CDR3 runs to 13 residues. In nucleotides, the CDR3 is TGTGCCAGCCGGGACAGTAACACCGGGGAGCTGTTTTTT. This gives the protein CASRDSNTGELFF. The entire variable domain, with the rest obtained from reference TRBV13 and TRBJ2-2, is as follows: AAGVIQSPRHLIKEKRETATLKCYPIPRHDTVYWYQQGPGQDPQFLISFYEKMQSDKGSIPDRFSAQQFSDYHSELNMSSLELGDSALYFCASRDSNTGELFFGEGSRLTVL.

This sequence joins TRBV2 and TRBJ2-5, with D unresolved. The germline gives CDR1 SNHLY, CDR2 FYNNEI. The CDR3 has 12 residues. V was clipped by 7 bases and J by 2 bases, with 8 bases between them. CDR3 sequence (DNA): TGTGCCAGCAAAACAGAACAAGAGACCCAGTACTTC. This codes for CASKTEQETQYF.

This clonotype occurred many times. This sequence joins TRBV12-3 or TRBV12-4 and TRBJ1-5; TRBD1 is a possible D gene (5 bases). This CDR3 comprises 12 residues. The ends were cut back, 3 bases at V and 5 bases at J, with 5 bases in the middle. The CDR3, as DNA: TGTGCCAGCAGTTTCAGGGATCAGCCCCAGCATTTT. Translated, it gives CASSFRDQPQHF.

This clonotype was counted a few times. At one boundary the junction diverges from the germline segment, which might be a read error. The chain joins TRBV7-7 to TRBJ2-3; 8 bases agree with TRBD2. The CDR3 length is 16 residues. CDR1 is SSHAT, CDR2 FNYEAQ, per germline (reference sequence). The CDR3 bases are TGTGCTAGCAGCTTAATCGCGGGGGGCCCCACAGATACGCAGTATTTT. Translating gives CASSLIAGGPTDTQYF.

This clonotype came up many times. This sequence joins TRBV6-5 and TRBJ2-7; D possibly matches TRBD1 or TRBD2 (6 bases each). The CDR3 extends over 14 amino acids. V lost 7 bases, J lost 1 base, and 14 bases lay in between. Germline CDR1 MNHEY, CDR2 SVGAGI. The CDR3 sequence is CASTRGPISYEQYF. CDR3 nucleotide sequence: TGTGCCAGCACTCGGGGGCCAATTTCCTACGAGCAGTACTTC.

This clonotype was detected a few times. The J gene is TRBJ2-1, the V gene TRBV29-1, with 10 bases aligning to TRBD1. CDR3 length: 14 residues. Germline values: CDR1 SQVTM, CDR2 ANQGSEA. The V and J ends lost 6 bases and 4 bases, in that order; junction bases with no gene match: 6. DNA for the CDR3: TGCAGCGTCCTGGGACAGGGGAGGTACAATGAGCAGTTCTTC. Translating it yields CSVLGQGRYNEQFF.

This clonotype was counted only a few times. The rearrangement joins TRBV2 to TRBJ2-5; D gene ambiguous. This CDR3 has 12 amino acids. CDR1 is SNHLY and CDR2 is FYNNEI in the germline V gene. Trimming cost V 7 bases and J 7 bases, with 13 bases left between them. CDR3 nucleotides: TGTGCCAGCATCGGACGACTCAGGACCCAGTACTTC. It yields the protein CASIGRLRTQYF.

The chain couples TRBV7-2 to TRBJ1-3; TRBD1 is a possible D gene (5 bases). There are 15 residues in the CDR3. V gave up 5 bases and J gave up 0 bases, with 11 bases separating them. Germline-derived CDR1 and CDR2 are SGHTA and FQGNSA. The CDR3 region has the DNA TGTGCCAGCAGCCCTACAGGCTACTCTGGAAACACCATATATTTT. Protein: CASSPTGYSGNTIYF.

The sample holds many counts of this clonotype. The chain recombines TRBV10-3 with TRBJ1-1, with 9 nucleotides matching TRBD1. V lost 5 bases, J lost 3 bases, and 10 bases stayed unmatched. Per germline, CDR1 ENHRY and CDR2 SYGVKD. The CDR3 is 16 residues long. CDR3 in DNA: TGTGCCATCAGTAAAGCCGGGACAGGGAACTACACTGAAGCTTTCTTT. Its translation is CAISKAGTGNYTEAFF.

The V and J genes are TRBV18 and TRBJ1-3; 7 bases are a match to TRBD1. The CDR3 runs to 14 residues. V was pared by 4 bases and J by 2 bases, with 2 bases of the junction left unmatched. Germline loops: CDR1 KGHSH, CDR2 LQKENI. The CDR3 region is CASSLGTAGNTIYF. The CDR3 DNA reads TGTGCCAGCTCACTTGGGACAGCTGGAAACACCATATATTTT.

The chain recombines TRBV6-5 with TRBJ1-5; D not certain. V was cut by 6 bases and J by 9 bases, with 9 bases left in between. This CDR3 contains 11 residues. CDR1 is MNHEY and CDR2 is SVGAGI in the germline V gene. CDR3 region: CASRGIMPQHF. The CDR3, as DNA: TGTGCCAGCAGGGGAATTATGCCCCAGCATTTT.